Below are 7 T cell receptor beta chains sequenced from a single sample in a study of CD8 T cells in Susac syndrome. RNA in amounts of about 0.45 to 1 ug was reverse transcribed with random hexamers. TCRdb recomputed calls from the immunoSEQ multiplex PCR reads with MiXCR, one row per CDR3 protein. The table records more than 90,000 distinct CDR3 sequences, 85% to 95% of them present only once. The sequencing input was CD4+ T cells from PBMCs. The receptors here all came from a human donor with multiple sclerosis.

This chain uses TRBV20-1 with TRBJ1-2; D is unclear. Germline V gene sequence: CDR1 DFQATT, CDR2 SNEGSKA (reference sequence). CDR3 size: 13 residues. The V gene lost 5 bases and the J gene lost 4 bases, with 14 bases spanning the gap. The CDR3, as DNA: TGCAGTGCTCCCGGACCCGGTCCCTATGGCTACACCTTC. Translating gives CSAPGPGPYGYTF.

In DNA form, the CDR3 reads TGTGCCACCAGTGATCCTAAGGCCGGGACAGCCATAGGGCCAGATACGCAGTATTTT. Amino acids: CATSDPKAGTAIGPDTQYF. This chain connects TRBV24-1 to TRBJ2-3; 7 bases map to TRBD1. The CDR3 is 19 amino acids. Germline trimming cut 3 bases from V and 4 bases from J; bases unmatched to any gene: 18. CDR1 and CDR2 from the germline V gene are KGHDR and SFDVKD.

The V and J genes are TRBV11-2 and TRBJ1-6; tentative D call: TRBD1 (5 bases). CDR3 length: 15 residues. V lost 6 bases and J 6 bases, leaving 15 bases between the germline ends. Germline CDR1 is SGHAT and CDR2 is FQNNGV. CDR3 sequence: CASRLREGFNSPLHF. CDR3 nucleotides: TGTGCCAGCAGGCTCAGGGAAGGTTTTAATTCACCCCTCCACTTT.

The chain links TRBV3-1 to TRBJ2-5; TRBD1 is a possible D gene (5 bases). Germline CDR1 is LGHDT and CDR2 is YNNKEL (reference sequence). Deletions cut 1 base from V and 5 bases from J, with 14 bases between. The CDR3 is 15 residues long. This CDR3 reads CASSQVGSGMETQYF. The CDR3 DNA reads TGTGCCAGCAGCCAAGTTGGTTCAGGGATGGAGACCCAGTACTTC.

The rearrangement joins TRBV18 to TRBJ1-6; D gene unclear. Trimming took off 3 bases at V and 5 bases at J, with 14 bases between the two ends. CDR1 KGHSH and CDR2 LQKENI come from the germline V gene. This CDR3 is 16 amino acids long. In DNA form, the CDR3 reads TGTGCCAGCTCACCTAACAGCCGGTCAAATAATTCACCCCTCCACTTT. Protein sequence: CASSPNSRSNNSPLHF.

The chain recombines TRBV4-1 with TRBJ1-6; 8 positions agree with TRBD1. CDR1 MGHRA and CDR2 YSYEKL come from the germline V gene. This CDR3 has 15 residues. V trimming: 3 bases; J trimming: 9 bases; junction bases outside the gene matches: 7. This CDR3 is CASSQTDREGSPLHF. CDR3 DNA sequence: TGCGCCAGCAGCCAGACGGACAGGGAGGGTTCACCCCTCCACTTT.

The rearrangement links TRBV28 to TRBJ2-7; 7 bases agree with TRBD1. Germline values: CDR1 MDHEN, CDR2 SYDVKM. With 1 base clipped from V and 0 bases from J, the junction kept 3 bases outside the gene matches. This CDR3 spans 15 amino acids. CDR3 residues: CASSLLSGGSYEQYF. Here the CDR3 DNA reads TGTGCCAGCAGTTTATTGTCAGGGGGCTCCTACGAGCAGTACTTC.